This T cell receptor beta chain was captured in a study of OX40 agonist ivuxolimab in advanced cancers. The germline V gene has CDR1 ENHRY and CDR2 SYGVKD. CDR3 length equals 12 residues. Losses at the gene ends were 6 bases for V and 6 bases for J; bases not matched to a gene: 2. Repertoires were generated with immunoSEQ multiplex PCR, while TCRdb's copy carries only in-frame clones and drops some. In the table there are 76,000 or so clones, approximately 85% of which are singletons. This sequence originates from an adult with an advanced solid tumor such as melanoma, head and neck, liver or kidney cancer. Sequencing used CD4+ or CD8+ T cells sorted from blood, obtained in a trial of the OX40 agonist ivuxolimab. V gene TRBV10-3 combines with J gene TRBJ2-1; TRBD1 matches 7 bases. The CDR3, as DNA: TGTGCCATCAGGGGACAGCCCAATGAGCAGTTCTTC. This encodes CAIRGQPNEQFF.